The clone carrying this T cell receptor beta chain was seen only a few times. As yet, its antigen is unknown. Germline loops: CDR1 SGHKS, CDR2 YYEKEE (reference sequence). Trimming removed 3 bases from V and 4 bases from J; junction bases left unmatched: 8. The CDR3 covers 16 residues. This entry is derived from a study of cytomegalovirus exposure and HLA in healthy donors. Whole-study context: Early released data comprised tens of millions of unique TCRs from HLA-typed donors. Findings and limits, study-wide: Versus the roughly 670-donor mean, an Asian-associated ancestry cluster reportedly showed fewer N-insertions in a later analysis.

Primers: 60 Vbeta forward and 13 Jbeta reverse. Per the study methods: Later reanalysis found around 80 million unique TCR beta chains, around 10 million of them shared. The repertoire was sequenced with immunoSEQ multiplex PCR; TCRdb's copy has only in-frame clones and lacks some. That table gives V, J and clone size, and the DNA gave D and trimming. This table holds 110,000 or so clones, roughly two thirds found once. The chain carries TRBV5-5 and TRBJ2-2; 8 bases are shared with TRBD1. This TCR was recovered from a man between 18 and 35 years old in good health and CMV-seropositive. Specimen: PBMCs. The CDR3 region has the DNA TGTGCCAGCAGCTCAGTGACCGGACAGGGCACCGGGGAGCTGTTTTTT. It specifies CASSSVTGQGTGELFF.